Listed here are 9 T cell receptor delta chains from one sample, sequenced in a study of gamma-delta T cells after stem cell transplantation. TCRdb ran CATT on the RT-PCR reads. This sample has approximately 600 delta-chain clones, with 4.5% to 7% found just once. The sample taken for sequencing was gamma-delta T cells. Receptors originate from a human donor. It is not recorded whose cells these are; they may come from a transplant donor.

Comments on this clone: The protein in TCRdb stems from a much larger clone and differs at residue 14 from this DNA's translation, likely a read error; here the protein is translated from the DNA. The rearrangement links TRDV1 to TRDJ1, with 8 bases aligning to TRDD3. CDR3 length: 20 amino acids. Germline V lookup: CDR1 TSWWSYY, CDR2 QGS. Trimming took 3 bases from V and 1 from J; bases not matched to a gene: 19. The CDR3: CALGDLLPSILLGGTDKLIF. Written as DNA, the CDR3 is TGTGCTCTTGGGGACCTACTTCCTTCAATCTTACTGGGGGGCACCGATAAACTCATCTTT.

This clone was recorded a few times. A read error likely explains this, since a far larger clone differs by one base. Other DNA sequences in the same sample also yield this CDR3. The chain couples TRDV2 to TRDJ3; TRDD3 matches 12 bases. The CDR3 loop spans 19 amino acids. V lost 1 base and J lost 0; bases outside the gene matches: 3. Germline V lookup: CDR1 GEAIGNYY, CDR2 EKD. CDR3 amino acids: CACDTVLGDTSWDTRQMFF. For the CDR3, the DNA is TGTGCCTGTGACACTGTACTGGGGGATACCTCCTGGGACACCCGACAGATGTTTTTC.

By sample fraction, this clone is medium-sized (0.01 to 0.1%). Given a far larger clone just one base away, this is likely a sequencing read error. The V and J genes are TRDV1 and TRDJ1; TRDD2 is a possible D gene (5 bases). CDR3 length: 18 residues. The V gene's germline CDR1 is TSWWSYY and CDR2 QGS. V was cut by 5 bases and J by 1 base, with 23 bases left in between. The CDR3 protein is CALGKGLPLVTATDKLIF. CDR3 sequence (DNA): TGTGCTCTTGGGAAGGGGCTTCCCCTGGTGACTGCCACCGATAAACTCATCTTT.

In the case of this clone: The mismatch at residue 14 between this DNA's translation and the TCRdb protein of a much larger clone likely reflects a read error; the protein shown is translated from the DNA. The chain uses TRDV2 and TRDJ1, with 12 bases identical to TRDD3. From germline, CDR1 is GEAIGNYY and CDR2 EKD. The CDR3 length is 18 residues. CDR3 region: CACDTLTGGYIGTYKLIF. CDR3 sequence (DNA): TGTGCCTGTGACACACTTACTGGGGGATACATTGGCACCTATAAACTCATCTTT.

This clone was observed a few times. The protein held in TCRdb is that of a much larger clone and does not match this DNA's translation at residue 3, likely because of a read error; the protein shown is translated from the DNA. V is TRDV3 and J is TRDJ1; TRDD3 might be the D (6 bases). V was trimmed by 5 bases and J by 0 bases, leaving 28 bases between them. The CDR3 has 18 amino acids. Per the germline V gene, CDR1 is TVYSNPD and CDR2 is GDNSRS (reference sequence). CDR3 DNA sequence: TGTGCCCTTCTCGTTCCCCTTCAACCGTGGGGGTACACCGATAAACTCATCTTT. Translated: CALLVPLQPWGYTDKLIF.

This clone is classed as medium-sized. This is likely an artifact of a read error, given a far larger clone one base away. This rearrangement joins TRDV2 to TRDJ1; D is ambiguous. The CDR3 has 14 amino acids. Trimming shortened V by 0 bases and J by 1 base, and 8 bases separated the two germline ends. Germline V lookup: CDR1 GEAIGNYY, CDR2 EKD. CDR3 nucleotides: TGTGCCTGTGACACCGTTGGGTCCACCGATAAACTCATCTTT. It yields the protein CACDTVGSTDKLIF.

This clone was counted only a few times. The amino acid sequence in TCRdb belongs to a much larger clone and departs from this DNA's translation at residue 9, likely a sequencing read error; the sequence shown is translated from the DNA. The rearrangement uses TRDV1 and TRDJ1; D call uncertain. Germline loops: CDR1 TSWWSYY, CDR2 QGS. The CDR3 length is 18 residues. V gave up 0 bases and J gave up 0 bases, with 17 bases separating them. This chain's CDR3 is CALGELRRLLPHTDKLIF. The DNA for the CDR3 is TGTGCTCTTGGGGAACTTAGGAGACTCCTCCCCCACACCGATAAACTCATCTTT.

This clone was detected only a few times. The protein given by TCRdb reflects a much larger clone and differs at residue 21 from this DNA's translation, likely from a read error; the protein shown is the DNA's translation. The chain uses TRDV1 and TRDJ1; TRDD2 is a possible D gene (6 bases). CDR1 and CDR2 (germline): TSWWSYY, QGS. The CDR3 runs to 23 residues. The CDR3 loop reads CALGELPSYSYPLLEPNTDKPIF. The CDR3 bases are TGTGCTCTTGGGGAACTGCCCTCCTACTCCTACCCTCTGTTGGAGCCAAACACCGATAAACCCATCTTT.

This clone was counted between two and nine times. A far more abundant clone sits one base away, making this likely a read error. Other DNA sequences within the sample encode an identical CDR3. The chain employs TRDV1 and TRDJ1, with a weak D call TRDD2 (5 bases). CDR3 length equals 18 residues. From germline, CDR1 is TSWWSYY and CDR2 QGS. DNA of the CDR3: TGTGCTCTTGGGGAACTTAGGAGATTCCTCCCCCACACCGATAAACTCATTTTT. Its protein product is CALGELRRFLPHTDKLIF.